This T cell receptor beta chain was identified during a study of T-cell memory formation after mild COVID-19 (dated by TCRdb to 2020 to 2022). Some background on the complete study: TCR sequence clusters from the two donors were found to be largely donor specific. In a couple of donors, T-cell clones that expanded and contracted after mild COVID-19 were tracked by sequencing TCRalpha and TCRbeta repertoires over time. Two young, previously healthy adult volunteers made up the cohort, one male and one female. The investigation overall reported the following: Some responding clones were detected in pre-infection memory, which suggested that pre-existing cross-reactive memory T cells had joined the SARS-CoV-2 response. Only two mild cases were covered by the study, and larger cohorts that include severe cases with pre-infection samples were considered necessary. Contracting CD4+ clones were found mainly in CM and EM memory subsets, while CD8+ clones were enriched in EMRA. SARS-CoV-2 specificity was not confirmed for the second-wave clones peaking on day 37. Clones contracting from day 15 to 85 had balanced CD4/CD8 phenotypes, while a second wave expanding from day 15 to 37 was biased towards CD4+.

Ficoll-Paque density gradient centrifugation was the method used to isolate PBMCs. Comments on this clonotype: Its antigen is still unknown. No much larger clone exists at a distance of one base, and base qualities are not known.

Measured from the cysteine to the phenylalanine, the CDR3 is 12 residues long. Solely the CDR3 DNA is kept, with 36 bases framed from the first base. CDR1 and CDR2, looked up from the germline V gene, are SGHRS and YFSETQ. V sheds 2 bases and J sheds 3 bases, leaving 5 bases between their ends. The sequencer listed for this sample is Illumina NovaSeq 6000. TCRalpha and TCRbeta cDNA libraries were constructed by 5'RACE with constant-segment primers, with sample barcodes and unique molecular identifiers being introduced. RNA was extracted from every sample with Trizol reagent. Amplification of the libraries took two PCR steps, and the second step added a second sample barcode plus Illumina TruSeq adapters. Sequencing of the libraries was done on an Illumina NovaSeq, producing 2 x 150 bp paired-end reads. In the authors' own workflow: The reads were demultiplexed and collapsed into UMI-guided consensus sequences using migec v1.2.7. Using mixcr v2.1.11, UMI consensuses were aligned to TRA and TRB V and J templates and then assembled into clonotypes. Expanded or contracted clonotypes were those called significant by both edgeR and NoisET, with noise models trained on biological replicates. For edgeR calls, the thresholds were a false discovery rate-adjusted p below 0.01 and a log2 fold-change of 1. PCA with hierarchical clustering of max-normalized trajectories of the 1000 most abundant clonotypes was used as exploratory dynamics analysis. Each responding clone was given a CD4 or CD8 phenotype based on the CD4+ and CD8+ repertoires, which had been sequenced separately. Using fastp trimming at Q25 and MiXCR clonotype assembly, TCRdb reanalyzed the public sequencing data and kept in-frame beta chains. Each record represents a unique CDR3 protein, reported with the most common genes and DNA among its rows. V and J calls and clone size were set by TCRdb, not the authors. This sample has about 340,000 distinct CDR3 sequences in its table, and roughly 21% of those were observed once. The ten largest clones add up to under 15% of the sample.

Source material: PBMCs or a T cell subset sorted from them (not recorded which). This TCR was recovered from an adult woman who had mild COVID-19 (a few samples of this study predate the infection). The sample titles of this study are shuffled in the database, so cell type and time point are left out; the donor was told from shared clones. This chain joins TRBV5-1 to TRBJ1-1; the D gene assignment is ambiguous. The nucleotide sequence reads as follows: TGCGCCAGCAGCTTAGACGACACTGAAGCTTTCTTT. The encoded protein is CASSLDDTEAFF. The entire variable domain, with the stretches around the CDR3 drawn from the reference TRBV5-1 and TRBJ1-1 proteins, is KAGVTQTPRYLIKTRGQQVTLSCSPISGHRSVSWYQQTPGQGLQFLFEYFSETQRNKGNFPGRFSGRQFSNSRSEMNVSTLELGDSALYLCASSLDDTEAFFGQGTRLTVV.